Presented here are 2 T cell receptor beta chains from one specimen sequenced in a study of T-cell memory formation after mild COVID-19. TCRdb used MiXCR to reprocess the 5' RACE reads, holding one entry per CDR3 protein. The repertoire holds tens of thousands of distinct CDR3 sequences, 9.3% seen once, with around 1.2% in the top ten. The specimen sequenced was PBMCs or a T cell subset sorted from them (not recorded which). These receptor sequences come from a man aged 18 to 35 who had mild COVID-19 (a few samples of this study predate the infection). Cell type and time point are not known.

A few counts support this clonotype. This chain links TRBV11-1 with TRBJ1-3; perhaps TRBD1 as D (5 bases). Trimming took off 3 bases at V and 2 bases at J, with 11 bases between the two ends. The germline gives CDR1 SGHAT, CDR2 FQDESV (reference sequence). This CDR3 has 15 amino acids. CDR3 in amino acids: CASSLGLTAGNTIYF. Written as DNA, the CDR3 is TGTGCCAGCAGCTTGGGATTGACAGCTGGAAACACCATATATTTT.

The V call is TRBV18, the J call TRBJ2-1, with 9 bases matching TRBD2. Germline-derived CDR1 and CDR2 are KGHSH and LQKENI. With V trimmed by 6 bases and J by 6 bases, 9 bases remained unmatched. The CDR3 runs 15 residues. The CDR3 DNA reads TGTGCCAGCTCCCCCCCCAGCGGGGGGCTCAATGAGCAGTTCTTC. It is translated as CASSPPSGGLNEQFF.